Below, 30 T cell receptor beta chains from the same sample are listed, as sequenced in a study of early T cells in non-severe SARS-CoV-2 infection. TCRdb ran MiXCR on the 5' RACE reads and lists one entry per CDR3 protein. The data hold 54,000 or so distinct CDR3 sequences, with 10% to 15% observed a single time. Sequencing was carried out using whole blood. The source is an adult who was a healthcare worker with PCR-confirmed SARS-CoV-2 infection or an uninfected control (not recorded which).

The rearrangement joins TRBV28 to TRBJ1-6; D ambiguous. The germline V gene encodes CDR1 MDHEN and CDR2 SYDVKM. There are 13 residues in the CDR3. The V gene lost 6 bases and the J gene lost 5 bases, with 8 bases spanning the gap. The CDR3 DNA follows: TGTGCCAGCAGGGTTAGTGATAATTCACCCCTCCACTTT. It encodes CASRVSDNSPLHF.

The J gene is TRBJ1-1, the V gene TRBV29-1; D is ambiguous. Germline CDR1 SQVTM, CDR2 ANQGSEA. V was clipped by 7 bases and J by 1 base, with 13 bases between them. CDR3 length: 13 residues. For the CDR3, the DNA is TGCAGCGCCCAGGCCGACCCGAACACTGAAGCTTTCTTT. This gives the protein CSAQADPNTEAFF.

The sample holds many counts of this clonotype. The CDR3 DNA sequence: TGTGCCAGTTCCGGACTAGCGGGAGATCGGTACGAGCAGTACTTC. Amino acids: CASSGLAGDRYEQYF. The chain uses TRBV19 and TRBJ2-7; 13 positions match TRBD2. The CDR3 runs 15 residues. Germline lookup yields CDR1 LNHDA and CDR2 SQIVND (reference sequence). J lost 4 bases, V lost 8 bases, and 8 bases had no gene match.

This clonotype was seen repeatedly, ten times or more. The J gene is TRBJ2-7, the V gene TRBV2; 7 nucleotides line up with TRBD1. The CDR3 contains 13 residues. Germline CDR1 reads SNHLY; CDR2 reads FYNNEI. With 5 bases clipped from V and 3 bases from J, the junction kept 4 bases outside the gene matches. CDR3 protein: CASSLDRVYEQYF. In DNA, the CDR3 is TGTGCCAGCAGTCTAGACAGGGTCTACGAGCAGTACTTC.

In its sample, this clonotype was seen a few times. V usage is TRBV5-4 and J usage is TRBJ2-1; D not certain. The CDR3 sequence is 14 residues long. Germline-derived CDR1 and CDR2 are SGHNT and YYREEE (reference sequence). V was trimmed by 0 bases and J by 5 bases, leaving 9 bases between them. CDR3 protein: CASSLEGGNNEQFF. As DNA, the CDR3 is TGTGCCAGCAGCTTGGAGGGCGGCAACAATGAGCAGTTCTTC.

At least ten counts were recorded for this clonotype. The V call is TRBV7-9, the J call TRBJ1-2; 7 bases map to TRBD1. V dropped 0 bases and J dropped 8; count of bases not matched to a gene: 9. Germline V gene sequence: CDR1 SEHNR, CDR2 FQNEAQ (reference sequence). The CDR3 is 15 amino acids. In nucleotides, the CDR3 is TGTGCCAGCAGCTTAGCGGGACAGAAGAGTGGAGGCTACACCTTC. It yields the protein CASSLAGQKSGGYTF.

This clonotype was picked up many times. The rearrangement joins TRBV6-1 to TRBJ1-5; 7 nucleotides align to TRBD1. Germline V lookup: CDR1 MNHNS, CDR2 SASEGT. V was clipped by 8 bases and J by 5 bases; unmatched bases: 12. This CDR3 region has 15 residues. CDR3 residues: CASGRQGGSDQPQHF. CDR3 in DNA: TGTGCCAGCGGGAGACAGGGCGGGAGCGATCAGCCCCAGCATTTT.

This clonotype was counted many times. The chain is built from TRBV7-2 and TRBJ2-2; 8 bases fit TRBD2. CDR1 and CDR2 (germline): SGHTA, FQGNSA. The CDR3 has 15 amino acids. V lost 5 bases, J lost 4 bases, and 6 bases stayed unmatched. The CDR3 DNA reads TGTGCCAGCAGCGGAAGAAGCGGGGGCACCGGGGAGCTGTTTTTT. Its translation: CASSGRSGGTGELFF.

This clonotype was observed a handful of times. V is TRBV9 and J is TRBJ2-2, with D possibly being TRBD1 (6 bases). The CDR3 length is 15 residues. The germline V gene has CDR1 SGDLS and CDR2 YYNGEE. Trimming removed 5 bases from V and 4 bases from J, with 15 bases in between. CDR3 amino acids: CASRPGTTSTGELFF. CDR3 bases: TGTGCCAGCAGACCCGGGACAACGAGCACCGGGGAGCTGTTTTTT.

A note on this clonotype: At one boundary the junction diverges from the germline segment, which might be a read error. The chain couples TRBV6-2 or TRBV6-3 to TRBJ2-1; tentative D call: TRBD2 (6 bases). This CDR3 contains 15 residues. The germline gives CDR1 MNHEY, CDR2 SVGEGT. The CDR3 sequence is CASSYSAGPYNEQFF. The CDR3 DNA is TGTGCCAGCAGTTACTCGGCGGGGCCCTACAATGAGCAATTCTTC.

The sample holds one count of this clonotype. The chain links TRBV10-3 to TRBJ1-1; D unresolved. CDR1 is ENHRY and CDR2 is SYGVKD in the germline V gene. Deletions cut 6 bases from V and 3 bases from J, with 5 bases between. The CDR3 extends over 11 amino acids. CDR3 sequence reads: CAIREDTEAFF. Here the CDR3 DNA reads TGTGCCATCAGGGAAGACACTGAAGCTTTCTTT.

This clonotype has a handful of counts. The chain carries TRBV11-2 and TRBJ2-2, with 7 bases identical to TRBD1. The CDR3 length is 15 residues. CDR1 and CDR2 from the germline V gene are SGHAT and FQNNGV. J gave up 4 bases and V 5 bases, and 7 bases lay outside the gene matches. CDR3 DNA sequence: TGTGCCAGCAGCGTCGGGACAGCCAGCACCGGGGAGCTGTTTTTT. This sequence encodes CASSVGTASTGELFF.

The chain carries TRBV28 and TRBJ2-7, with D hard to call. The CDR3 runs to 15 residues. CDR1 is MDHEN and CDR2 is SYDVKM in the germline V gene. V was trimmed by 3 bases and J by 0 bases, leaving 12 bases between them. This CDR3 reads CASSFKGTASYEQYF. DNA of the CDR3: TGTGCCAGCAGTTTTAAGGGAACAGCCTCCTACGAGCAGTACTTC.

The genes are TRBV29-1 and TRBJ2-2; the match to TRBD2 covers 10 bases. CDR3 length equals 15 residues. Per the germline V gene, CDR1 is SQVTM and CDR2 is ANQGSEA. V shed 3 bases and J 1 base; nucleotides not matched to a gene: 2. The CDR3 nucleotides are TGCAGCGTTGACGAGCGGGAGGGGAACACCGGGGAGCTGTTTTTT. This gives the protein CSVDEREGNTGELFF.

This clonotype has only one observation. The CDR3 nucleotides are TGTGCCAGCAGGCCATTACAGGCTTTTAGCACAGATACGCAGTATTTT. Its translation: CASRPLQAFSTDTQYF. This rearrangement joins TRBV6-5 to TRBJ2-3, with D perhaps matching TRBD1 (5 bases). The ends were cut back, 6 bases at V and 0 bases at J, with 16 bases in the middle. CDR3 length equals 16 residues. Germline CDR1 MNHEY, CDR2 SVGAGI.

This clonotype was counted at least ten times. The V gene is TRBV20-1, the J gene TRBJ2-7; D not resolved. The V end lost 2 bases, the J end lost 1 base, and 12 bases lay between the germline ends. CDR3 length: 14 amino acids. The germline gives CDR1 DFQATT, CDR2 SNEGSKA (reference sequence). The CDR3 nucleotides read TGCAGTGCTAGAATACAGTCGGGTTCCTACGAGCAGTACTTC. Protein product: CSARIQSGSYEQYF.

In this sample, this clonotype turned up many times. The chain has TRBV7-9 and TRBJ2-2; 10 bases agree with TRBD2. This CDR3 is built from 18 residues. With 5 bases clipped from V and 2 bases from J, the junction kept 11 bases outside the gene matches. Per germline, CDR1 SEHNR and CDR2 FQNEAQ (reference sequence). CDR3 amino acids: CASSSTPGLADNTGELFF. In DNA form, the CDR3 reads TGTGCCAGCAGCAGCACACCCGGACTAGCGGATAACACCGGGGAGCTGTTTTTT.

This clonotype turned up a few times. The gene calls are TRBV2 and TRBJ1-3; no reliable D call. The V gene's germline CDR1 is SNHLY and CDR2 FYNNEI. The CDR3 is made up of 14 amino acids. V was cut by 5 bases and J by 4 bases, with 12 bases left in between. CDR3: CASSYKTGGNTIYF. The CDR3 bases are TGTGCCAGCAGTTACAAGACGGGAGGAAACACCATATATTTT. Filled out from reference TRBV2 and TRBJ1-3, the complete variable domain reads EPEVTQTPSHQVTQMGQEVILRCVPISNHLYFYWYRQILGQKVEFLVSFYNNEISEKSEIFDDQFSVERPDGSNFTLKIRSTKLEDSAMYFCASSYKTGGNTIYFGEGSWLTVV.

This clonotype was counted ten times or more. J is TRBJ1-1 and V is TRBV29-1; D is possibly TRBD1 (5 bases). The V gene lost 1 base and the J gene lost 6 bases, with 12 bases spanning the gap. Germline V lookup: CDR1 SQVTM, CDR2 ANQGSEA. This CDR3 region has 13 residues. The CDR3 coding sequence is TGCAGCGTTGAAGTAGGGGTTGACTCTGAAGCTTTCTTT. It yields the protein CSVEVGVDSEAFF.

The chain joins TRBV20-1 to TRBJ1-2, with 10 bases lining up with TRBD1. The CDR3 is 14 amino acids. The germline gives CDR1 DFQATT, CDR2 SNEGSKA (reference sequence). This CDR3 reads CRAGTGEASYGYTF. The CDR3, as DNA: TGCAGGGCCGGGACAGGGGAGGCCTCCTATGGCTACACCTTC.

This clonotype was seen only a few times. The chain recombines TRBV2 with TRBJ2-3; D might be TRBD2 (5 bases). The CDR3 sequence is 14 residues long. Trimming left V 7 bases short and J 2 bases short, with 13 bases between. Germline lookup yields CDR1 SNHLY and CDR2 FYNNEI. This chain's CDR3 is CASTSDYYTDTQYF. The CDR3 DNA is TGTGCCAGCACCAGCGACTACTACACAGATACGCAGTATTTT.

For this clonotype: The germline gene is not matched at one end of the junction; a read error may be the cause. J is TRBJ2-5 and V is TRBV27; no clear D. Germline values: CDR1 MNHEY, CDR2 SMNVEV (reference sequence). The CDR3 sequence is 13 residues long. The CDR3 nucleotides read TGCGCCAGCAGTTACGCTATCGGAGAGACCCAGTACTTC. This translates into CASSYAIGETQYF.

This clonotype was seen ten or more times. The chain couples TRBV7-2 to TRBJ1-4, with 7 bases lining up with TRBD1. The CDR3 is 13 amino acids. Germline loops: CDR1 SGHTA, CDR2 FQGNSA. The V and J ends lost 3 bases and 10 bases, in that order; junction bases with no gene match: 5. The CDR3: CASSFTGEGKLFF. DNA of the CDR3: TGTGCCAGCAGCTTTACAGGGGAGGGAAAACTGTTTTTT.

This clonotype has a handful of counts. This sequence joins TRBV11-3 and TRBJ1-1; D uncertain. The CDR3 sequence is 12 residues long. The germline V and J ends were trimmed by 0 bases and 8 bases, with 7 bases remaining between them. Germline CDR1 and CDR2: SGHNT and YENEEA. The CDR3 loop reads CASSLDSGEAFF. The CDR3 nucleotides read TGTGCCAGCAGCTTAGACTCGGGCGAAGCTTTCTTT.

J is TRBJ1-2 and V is TRBV29-1, with D unresolved. V was trimmed by 0 bases and J by 8 bases, leaving 13 bases between them. The CDR3 has 13 amino acids. CDR1 and CDR2 from the germline V gene are SQVTM and ANQGSEA. The CDR3 coding sequence is TGCAGCGTTGAAGAACAGAGTTTGGAGGGCTACACCTTC. It yields the protein CSVEEQSLEGYTF.

The table lists this clonotype with a few counts. The V gene is TRBV28, the J gene TRBJ1-1; a possible D gene is TRBD1 (6 bases). Germline CDR1 is MDHEN and CDR2 is SYDVKM. The CDR3 has 13 residues. Deletions cut 2 bases from V and 12 bases from J, with 16 bases between. Here the CDR3 reads CASSLAGAGATFF. In DNA, the CDR3 is TGTGCCAGCAGTTTAGCGGGGGCGGGGGCGACTTTCTTT.

This clonotype has more than one count but fewer than ten. V and J are TRBV5-1 and TRBJ1-1; D is unclear. Trimming stripped 4 bases from V and 0 bases from J, with 10 bases between. This CDR3 region has 14 residues. The germline V gene encodes CDR1 SGHRS and CDR2 YFSETQ. In nucleotides, the CDR3 is TGCGCCAGCAGCCCGACAAGAATGAACACTGAAGCTTTCTTT. Protein: CASSPTRMNTEAFF.

The sample holds many counts of this clonotype. This chain connects TRBV18 to TRBJ2-5, with D perhaps being TRBD1 or TRBD2 (5 bases each). In germline, CDR1 is KGHSH, CDR2 LQKENI. The CDR3 loop spans 14 amino acids. The V end lost 3 bases, the J end lost 9 bases, and 17 bases lay between the germline ends. CDR3 sequence reads: CASSPSMVRGAQYF. The CDR3 nucleotides read TGTGCCAGCTCACCTTCAATGGTGAGGGGAGCCCAGTACTTC.

This clonotype was recorded many times. The genes are TRBV7-9 and TRBJ1-6, with TRBD1 matching 10 bases. CDR1 SEHNR and CDR2 FQNEAQ come from the germline V gene (reference sequence). The J segment lost 7 bases and the V segment lost 5 bases, leaving 5 bases of the junction unmatched. The CDR3 is 15 amino acids. The CDR3 DNA sequence: TGTGCCAGCAGCGCGAGGACAGGGGGGAATTCACCCCTCCACTTT. Protein product: CASSARTGGNSPLHF.

This clonotype occurred a few times. The J gene is TRBJ2-1, the V gene TRBV7-9, with 10 bases lining up with TRBD2. Trimming removed 5 bases from V and 4 bases from J; junction bases left unmatched: 8. The germline CDR1 and CDR2 sequences are SEHNR and FQNEAQ (reference sequence). The CDR3 length is 16 residues. For the CDR3, the DNA is TGTGCCAGCAGCCCCAGCGGGGGGGCCGGGTACAATGAGCAGTTCTTC. This gives the protein CASSPSGGAGYNEQFF.